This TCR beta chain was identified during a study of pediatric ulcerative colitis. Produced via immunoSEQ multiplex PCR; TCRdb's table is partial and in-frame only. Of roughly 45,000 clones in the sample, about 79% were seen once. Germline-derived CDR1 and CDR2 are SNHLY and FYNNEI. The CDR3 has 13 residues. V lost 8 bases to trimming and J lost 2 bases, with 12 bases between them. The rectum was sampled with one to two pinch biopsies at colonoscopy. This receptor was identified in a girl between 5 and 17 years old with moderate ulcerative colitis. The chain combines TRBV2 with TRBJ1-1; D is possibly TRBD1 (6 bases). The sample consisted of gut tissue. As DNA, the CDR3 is TGTGCCAGCTCCAGGGGCCCCAACACTGAAGCTTTCTTT. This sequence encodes CASSRGPNTEAFF. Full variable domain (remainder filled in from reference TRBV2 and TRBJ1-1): EPEVTQTPSHQVTQMGQEVILRCVPISNHLYFYWYRQILGQKVEFLVSFYNNEISEKSEIFDDQFSVERPDGSNFTLKIRSTKLEDSAMYFCASSRGPNTEAFFGQGTRLTVV.